This T cell receptor (beta chain) was retrieved from a study of blood T cell repertoires in COVID-19. Produced via immunoSEQ multiplex PCR; TCRdb's table is partial and in-frame only. The table records hundreds of thousands of clones, approximately 90% of them present only once. This clone was seen a few times. This CDR3 is built from 18 residues. Germline-derived CDR1 and CDR2 are SNHLY and FYNNEI. V lost 1 base, J lost 5 bases, and 21 bases lay in between. Sequenced sample: PBMCs or T cells enriched from blood (not recorded which). The clonotype was recovered from a woman aged 18-29 years who had recovered from COVID-19. The V call is TRBV2, the J call TRBJ2-1, with D tentatively TRBD2 (5 bases). The CDR3 DNA reads TGTGCCAGCAGTGAAGTAGGGCTAGCTACGCCGAAGAACAATGAGCAGTTCTTC. Amino acids: CASSEVGLATPKNNEQFF.